This TCR beta chain came from a study of blood T cells in healthy people across ages. Between the trimmed V and J ends, which lost 6 bases and 4 bases, there was a span of 22 bases. The germline V gene encodes CDR1 DFQATT and CDR2 SNEGSKA (reference sequence). The CDR3 runs to 16 residues. The authors ran a second PCR of 7 to 11 cycles using a sample-barcoded 5' primer and a J-beta primer mix. All cDNA molecules were each tagged by a template-switch adaptor with 12 random nucleotides. One entry per CDR3 protein, called by TCRdb with MiXCR from the 5' RACE reads. The sample has roughly 1,500,000 distinct CDR3 sequences; roughly 32% are singletons.

The rearrangement joins TRBV20-1 to TRBJ1-5; D perhaps matches TRBD1 (6 bases). This receptor was identified in a woman between 25 and 40 years old in good health. The specimen sequenced was blood. The CDR3 sequence is CSASGYTGQGNQPQHF. CDR3 in DNA: TGCAGTGCCAGTGGGTACACGGGGCAGGGGAATCAGCCCCAGCATTTT.